The next 26 T cell receptor beta chains were all read from a single sample in a study of T cells in Graves' hyperthyroidism and ophthalmopathy. RNA transcripts yielded amplified TCR beta CDR3 regions. RT-PCR in the first round (using the HTBI primer set) targeted the TCR CDR3. Each CDR3 protein gets one entry after TCRdb re-called the multiplex PCR reads with MiXCR. The table lists around 180,000 distinct CDR3 sequences, 15% to 20% of them singletons. The sample taken for sequencing was blood. These receptor sequences come from a woman in her fifties or sixties with Graves' hyperthyroidism.

This clonotype was detected many times. The rearrangement links TRBV3-1 to TRBJ2-5; D is undetermined. The CDR3 is made up of 16 amino acids. With 4 bases removed from V and 3 bases from J, the gap between germline ends came to 18 bases. Germline assignment: CDR1 LGHDT and CDR2 YNNKEL (reference sequence). In nucleotides, the CDR3 is TGTGCCAGCAGCCCCCGCATGCTTGGACGGGAAGAGACCCAGTACTTC. This codes for CASSPRMLGREETQYF.

This clonotype occurred many times. The rearrangement joins TRBV20-1 to TRBJ2-2, with D unresolved. CDR3 length: 14 amino acids. The V gene lost 5 bases and the J gene lost 1 base, with 11 bases spanning the gap. Germline assignment: CDR1 DFQATT and CDR2 SNEGSKA (reference sequence). The CDR3 loop is CSAGRLENTGELFF. As DNA, the CDR3 is TGCAGTGCTGGACGACTGGAGAACACCGGGGAGCTGTTTTTT.

There are many counts of this clonotype. This sequence joins TRBV27 and TRBJ1-1; 9 bases line up with TRBD1. Germline trimming cut 7 bases from V and 2 bases from J; bases unmatched to any gene: 11. Germline V lookup: CDR1 MNHEY, CDR2 SMNVEV (reference sequence). This CDR3 region has 16 residues. CDR3 region: CASTPIGTGINTEAFF. The CDR3 DNA follows: TGTGCCAGCACCCCAATCGGGACAGGGATCAACACTGAAGCTTTCTTT.

This clonotype was picked up many times. The rearrangement links TRBV27 to TRBJ2-7; 7 bases map to TRBD1. V shed 6 bases, J shed 1 base, and the junction held 9 bases outside the gene matches. Germline CDR1 reads MNHEY; CDR2 reads SMNVEV (reference sequence). CDR3 size: 15 residues. The DNA for the CDR3 is TGTGCCAGCAGGACCCTCGGACAGGATTCCTACGAGCAGTACTTC. Its protein product is CASRTLGQDSYEQYF.

There are many counts of this clonotype. The chain joins TRBV6-1 to TRBJ2-5; D may be TRBD2 (5 bases). From germline, CDR1 is MNHNS and CDR2 SASEGT. There are 12 residues in the CDR3. V lost 6 bases and J lost 3, with 8 bases in between. The chain's CDR3 is CASSQEEETQYF. DNA of the CDR3: TGTGCCAGCAGCCAGGAGGAAGAGACCCAGTACTTC.

The sample holds many counts of this clonotype. V and J are TRBV10-1 and TRBJ2-3, with D possibly TRBD2 on 5 matching bases. Trimming took 0 bases from V and 8 from J, leaving 18 bases between them. The germline V gene encodes CDR1 WNHNN and CDR2 SYGVQD (reference sequence). The CDR3 is made up of 16 amino acids. The CDR3 loop is CASSESINPRTSTQYF. In nucleotides, the CDR3 is TGCGCCAGCAGTGAGTCTATTAACCCCCGTACTAGTACGCAGTATTTT.

V is TRBV6-2 or TRBV6-3 and J is TRBJ2-6; no clear D gene. Trimming removed 5 bases from V and 1 base from J, with 9 bases in between. In germline, CDR1 is MNHEY, CDR2 SVGEGT. CDR3 length: 15 residues. CDR3 DNA sequence: TGTGCCAGCAGTCCGTTGGGATCTGGGGCCAACGTCCTGACTTTC. The encoded protein is CASSPLGSGANVLTF.

This clonotype was detected many times. The J gene is TRBJ2-1, the V gene TRBV7-3; 12 bases are a match to TRBD2. The CDR3 loop spans 15 amino acids. V was pared by 4 bases and J by 4 bases, with 2 bases of the junction left unmatched. The germline V gene has CDR1 SGHTA and CDR2 FQGTGA. The CDR3 sequence: CASSYLAGGYNEQFF. The CDR3 DNA sequence: TGTGCCAGCAGCTACCTAGCGGGGGGGTACAATGAGCAGTTCTTC.

The chain uses TRBV12-5 and TRBJ1-4; 8 positions match TRBD1. CDR1 is LGHNT and CDR2 is FRNRAP in the germline V gene. With 6 bases clipped from V and 2 bases from J, the junction kept 5 bases outside the gene matches. The CDR3 consists of 15 residues. The CDR3 loop reads CASGGGQETNEKLFF. Written as DNA, the CDR3 is TGTGCTAGTGGGGGGGGACAGGAGACTAATGAAAAACTGTTTTTT.

The table lists this clonotype with a few counts. The CDR3 DNA follows: TGCGCCAGCAGCGTGACAGGGATGGAGACCCAGTACTTC. Amino acids: CASSVTGMETQYF. The chain recombines TRBV5-1 with TRBJ2-5; 7 bases match TRBD1. From germline, CDR1 is SGHRS and CDR2 YFSETQ. CDR3 length: 13 amino acids. The ends lost 4 bases at V and 5 bases at J; junction bases unmatched: 5.

Ten or more counts support this clonotype. This chain links TRBV7-9 with TRBJ2-7; 8 bases align to TRBD2. The CDR3 covers 15 residues. V shed 5 bases and J 0 bases; nucleotides not matched to a gene: 6. CDR1 is SEHNR and CDR2 is FQNEAQ in the germline V gene (reference sequence). This CDR3 is CASSTVAGSSYEQYF. DNA for the CDR3: TGTGCCAGCAGCACCGTAGCGGGGAGCTCCTACGAGCAGTACTTC.

This clonotype has ten or more counts. The CDR3 region is CASSMSDSPLHF. For the CDR3, the DNA is TGTGCCAGTAGTATGAGTGATTCACCCCTCCACTTT. The chain has TRBV19 and TRBJ1-6; D ambiguous. Germline V gives CDR1 LNHDA, CDR2 SQIVND (reference sequence). This CDR3 contains 12 residues. V gave up 3 bases and J gave up 8 bases, with 5 bases separating them.

At least ten counts were recorded for this clonotype. This chain links TRBV6-2 or TRBV6-3 with TRBJ1-1, with D maybe TRBD1 (5 bases). The ends were cut back, 2 bases at V and 1 base at J, with 14 bases in the middle. The CDR3 spans 16 residues. Germline assignment: CDR1 MNHEY and CDR2 SVGEGT. In DNA, the CDR3 is TGTGCCAGCAGTTACGAAGGTGTGGGGGGGAACACTGAAGCTTTCTTT. Its protein is CASSYEGVGGNTEAFF.

This clonotype came up many times. The chain has TRBV9 and TRBJ1-2; D is unresolved. Between the trimmed V and J ends, which lost 3 bases and 2 bases, there was a span of 17 bases. This CDR3 has 16 amino acids. The germline V gene encodes CDR1 SGDLS and CDR2 YYNGEE. CDR3 region: CASSAGFRVGNYGYTF. The DNA for the CDR3 is TGTGCCAGCAGCGCCGGCTTTAGGGTGGGGAACTATGGCTACACCTTC.

Many counts were recorded for this clonotype. The CDR3 protein is CASGLSRDGYTEAFF. The CDR3 nucleotides are TGTGCTAGTGGTTTGAGCCGGGACGGCTACACTGAAGCTTTCTTT. The V gene is TRBV12-5, the J gene TRBJ1-1, with D maybe TRBD1 (5 bases). The germline V gene has CDR1 LGHNT and CDR2 FRNRAP. Trimming took off 2 bases at V and 3 bases at J, with 13 bases between the two ends. CDR3 length equals 15 residues.

This clonotype has a count of ten or more. The J gene is TRBJ1-3, the V gene TRBV7-8; D not certain. Germline CDR1 and CDR2: SGHVS and FQNEAQ. Trimming cost V 6 bases and J 1 base, with 13 bases left between them. The CDR3 is made up of 15 amino acids. Written as DNA, the CDR3 is TGTGCCAGCAGTTACGCCCTGGGGTCTGGAAACACCATATATTTT. As protein: CASSYALGSGNTIYF.

This clonotype was seen at least ten times. The gene calls are TRBV28 and TRBJ1-1; no clear D. The CDR3 has 12 amino acids. Germline V gives CDR1 MDHEN, CDR2 SYDVKM. The V end lost 6 bases, the J end lost 7 bases, and 12 bases lay between the germline ends. The CDR3 region has the DNA TGTGCCAGCAGCCCCTTCGTTGGTGAAGCTTTCTTT. Amino acids: CASSPFVGEAFF.

This clonotype was recorded at least ten times. The chain is built from TRBV5-5 and TRBJ2-7; no clear D gene. The CDR3 loop spans 13 amino acids. V was clipped by 3 bases and J by 0 bases, with 7 bases between them. Germline V gene lookup returns CDR1 SGHKS and CDR2 YYEKEE (reference sequence). The CDR3 spells CASSYGNSYEQYF. CDR3 nucleotide sequence: TGTGCCAGCAGCTATGGCAACTCCTACGAGCAGTACTTC. The full variable domain, with the rest looked up from reference TRBV5-5 and TRBJ2-7, is DAGVTQSPTHLIKTRGQQVTLRCSPISGHKSVSWYQQVLGQGPQFIFQYYEKEERGRGNFPDRFSARQFPNYSSELNVNALLLGDSALYLCASSYGNSYEQYFGPGTRLTVT.

This clonotype appeared many times. The CDR3 DNA follows: TGTGCCAGCAGTCGCCGGGACAGGGGAGGGGGCACTGAAGCTTTCTTT. Translation gives CASSRRDRGGGTEAFF. The J gene is TRBJ1-1, the V gene TRBV6-1, with 10 bases that match TRBD1. The CDR3 length is 16 residues. Germline assignment: CDR1 MNHNS and CDR2 SASEGT. V was pared by 5 bases and J by 4 bases, with 10 bases of the junction left unmatched.

Many counts were recorded for this clonotype. The CDR3 sequence is CASSQLSYGYTF. In nucleotides, the CDR3 is TGTGCCAGCAGCCAACTGTCCTATGGCTACACCTTC. The chain has TRBV7-2 and TRBJ1-2, with unresolved D. Germline values: CDR1 SGHTA, CDR2 FQGNSA. The CDR3 sequence is 12 residues long. V lost 5 bases and J 4 bases, leaving 8 bases between the germline ends. The full variable domain, completed using reference TRBV7-2 and TRBJ1-2, is GAGVSQSPSNKVTEKGKDVELRCDPISGHTALYWYRQSLGQGLEFLIYFQGNSAPDKSGLPSDRFSAERTGGSVSTLTIQRTQQEDSAVYLCASSQLSYGYTFGSGTRLTVV.

This clonotype was seen many times. The chain has TRBV25-1 and TRBJ2-7; TRBD1 matches at 8 bases. Looked up from germline, CDR1 is MGHDK and CDR2 is SYGVNS. Losses at the gene ends were 3 bases for V and 4 bases for J; bases not matched to a gene: 8. CDR3 length: 15 residues. The CDR3 sequence is CASSDGAGGWYEQYF. Here the CDR3 DNA reads TGTGCCAGCAGTGATGGGGCAGGGGGCTGGTACGAGCAGTACTTC.

This chain joins TRBV7-8 and TRBJ1-5; D possibly corresponds to TRBD1 (6 bases). The CDR3 has 13 residues. CDR1 is SGHVS and CDR2 is FQNEAQ in the germline V gene. Trimming cost V 3 bases and J 6 bases, with 9 bases left between them. In DNA form, the CDR3 reads TGTGCCAGCAGCTTTGACAGGCCTCAGCCCCAGCATTTT. It yields the protein CASSFDRPQPQHF.

At least ten counts were recorded for this clonotype. The V gene is TRBV5-1, the J gene TRBJ1-2; 9 nucleotides line up with TRBD1. Unmatched junction bases numbered 19, after V lost 0 bases and J lost 7 bases. The germline CDR1 and CDR2 sequences are SGHRS and YFSETQ. This CDR3 has 19 amino acids. The CDR3 here is CASSLGHNRDRAIPSGYTF. DNA for the CDR3: TGCGCCAGCAGCTTGGGACATAACCGGGACAGGGCTATACCCAGTGGCTACACCTTC.

At least ten counts were recorded for this clonotype. The chain combines TRBV11-2 with TRBJ1-1; 7 nucleotides line up with TRBD1. V dropped 3 bases and J dropped 1; count of bases not matched to a gene: 8. Germline V gene lookup returns CDR1 SGHAT and CDR2 FQNNGV. The CDR3 length is 16 residues. The CDR3 sequence is CASSFRTGTRNTEAFF. CDR3 nucleotide sequence: TGTGCCAGCAGCTTTCGGACAGGCACAAGGAACACTGAAGCTTTCTTT.

With respect to this clonotype: One end of the junction fails to match germline, which may point to a read error. V is TRBV6-1 and J is TRBJ2-7; 8 bases line up with TRBD2. The CDR3 has 14 amino acids. The germline gives CDR1 MNHNS, CDR2 SASEGT. The CDR3 protein is CASSEATPGGGKSF. The DNA of the CDR3 is TGTGCCAGCAGTGAAGCCACTCCGGGCGGGGGGAAGAGCTTC.

This clonotype was seen at least ten times. V usage is TRBV29-1 and J usage is TRBJ2-2; TRBD1 agrees at 11 bases. Germline V lookup: CDR1 SQVTM, CDR2 ANQGSEA. CDR3 length: 16 residues. The ends lost 2 bases at V and 7 bases at J; junction bases unmatched: 9. Written as DNA, the CDR3 is TGCAGCGTTGAAAAGGAGGGACAGGGGGGGATCGGGGAGCTGTTTTTT. Translation: CSVEKEGQGGIGELFF.